This TCR beta chain emerged from a study of long-term antiretroviral therapy in people with HIV. Study context: It was about a decade after the earliest samples that the 2015 immediate-ART recommendation appeared.

Germline lookup yields CDR1 SEHNR and CDR2 FQNEAQ (reference sequence). The CDR3 has 14 residues. V lost 5 bases, J lost 2 bases, and 5 bases stayed unmatched. Researchers report immunoSEQ v3.0 was run at survey level. Sequencing used immunoSEQ multiplex PCR; TCRdb keeps in-frame clones, though not all of them. The sample lists about 34,000 clones; 90% to 95% were seen once. The clonotype originates from a woman between 45 and 60 years old with HIV. The specimen was unsorted PBMCs, collected around 5 years after starting antiretroviral therapy. This rearrangement joins TRBV7-9 to TRBJ2-5, with 7 bases fitting TRBD1. CDR3 sequence: CASSPDRAQETQYF. CDR3 bases: TGTGCCAGCAGCCCAGACAGGGCGCAAGAGACCCAGTACTTC.